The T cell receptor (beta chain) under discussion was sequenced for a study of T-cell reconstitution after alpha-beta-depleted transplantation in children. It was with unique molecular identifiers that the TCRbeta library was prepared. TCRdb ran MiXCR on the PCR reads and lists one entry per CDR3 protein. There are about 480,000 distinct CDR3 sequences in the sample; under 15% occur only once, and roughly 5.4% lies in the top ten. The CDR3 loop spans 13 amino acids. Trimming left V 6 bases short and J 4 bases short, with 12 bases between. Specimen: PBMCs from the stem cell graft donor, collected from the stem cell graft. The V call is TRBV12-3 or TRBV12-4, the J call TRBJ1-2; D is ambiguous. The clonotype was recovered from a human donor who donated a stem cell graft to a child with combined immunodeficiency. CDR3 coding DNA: TGTGCCAGCAGCAAGCCCGGTGGCTATGGCTACACCTTC. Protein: CASSKPGGYGYTF.